A single sample is the source of the 5 T cell receptor beta chains below, sequenced in a study of CD8 T cells in ankylosing spondylitis. Study-level findings and limits: Characteristic of ankylosing spondylitis blood, it appeared, was a TCR beta motif comprising several highly homologous variants.

Antigens for these TCRs are unknown. Using its own MiXCR run on the 5' RACE reads, TCRdb lists one record per CDR3 protein. The sample carries about 750,000 distinct CDR3 sequences, 15% to 20% recorded once. The sample taken for sequencing was blood, either unsorted or a sorted T cell fraction (not recorded which). The receptors were gathered from a male donor with ankylosing spondylitis.

This clonotype occurred a few times. The gene calls are TRBV27 and TRBJ1-1; 9 positions agree with TRBD1. Germline trimming cut 6 bases from V and 6 bases from J; bases unmatched to any gene: 11. In germline, CDR1 is MNHEY, CDR2 SMNVEV (reference sequence). This CDR3 is built from 15 residues. This chain's CDR3 is CASRLTGGGRAEAFF. CDR3 nucleotide sequence: TGTGCCAGCAGATTGACAGGGGGGGGGAGGGCTGAAGCTTTCTTT.

In its sample, this clonotype was seen a few times. The V and J genes are TRBV12-3 or TRBV12-4 and TRBJ1-6, with 8 nucleotides matching TRBD1. CDR3 length: 14 residues. The trim removed 5 bases at V and 10 bases at J, leaving 7 bases unmatched. CDR3 DNA sequence: TGTGCCAGCAGTCGGACAGGGTTGAAATCACCCCTCCACTTT. This sequence encodes CASSRTGLKSPLHF.

This clonotype was recorded a few times. V gene TRBV28 combines with J gene TRBJ1-5; D not certain. Germline V gene lookup returns CDR1 MDHEN and CDR2 SYDVKM. The V end lost 5 bases, the J end lost 3 bases, and 14 bases lay between the germline ends. The CDR3 is made up of 15 amino acids. The CDR3 sequence: CASSPWTEFNQPQHF. CDR3 DNA sequence: TGTGCCAGCAGTCCCTGGACGGAATTCAATCAGCCCCAGCATTTT.

The V call is TRBV27, the J call TRBJ2-2; 8 bases map to TRBD1. V lost 5 bases to trimming and J lost 6 bases; unmatched junction nucleotides: 5. CDR3 length: 14 residues. The germline gives CDR1 MNHEY, CDR2 SMNVEV (reference sequence). Here the CDR3 DNA reads TGTGCCAGCAGTCCGGACAGGGCTCCCGGGGAGCTGTTTTTT. Residues: CASSPDRAPGELFF.

This clonotype was found a few times. This sequence joins TRBV20-1 and TRBJ2-1; 9 positions match TRBD2. Germline CDR1 and CDR2: DFQATT and SNEGSKA (reference sequence). The V and J ends lost 3 bases and 1 base, in that order; junction bases with no gene match: 4. The length of the CDR3 is 15 residues. This chain's CDR3 is CSASFAGGSYNEQFF. For the CDR3, the DNA is TGCAGTGCTAGTTTTGCGGGAGGGTCCTACAATGAGCAGTTCTTC.